What follows describes a single T cell receptor beta chain. Via MiXCR, TCRdb re-called the 5' RACE reads, giving one row per CDR3 protein. The sample records 500,000 to 600,000 distinct CDR3 sequences, under 25% being singletons. The sample comes from a study of identical twins. Trimming removed 3 bases at V and 2 bases at J, with 10 bases between. The CDR3 runs to 14 residues. The same data also contributed to another study, on T cells expressing NK-cell markers.

The rearrangement uses TRBV12-3 or TRBV12-4 and TRBJ1-1; D unresolved. The sequenced sample was CD4+ T cells sorted from blood. The TCR originated in a woman between 18 and 29 years old in good health. In DNA form, the CDR3 reads TGTGCCAGCAGTTTTACGGAGGGAAACACTGAAGCTTTCTTT. Translation: CASSFTEGNTEAFF.